The 23 T cell receptor beta chains listed next were all sequenced from one sample in a study of blood T cell repertoires in COVID-19. TCRdb keeps only in-frame clones here, not all; method: immunoSEQ multiplex PCR. The sample shows approximately 170,000 clones, 83% of them seen only once. Sequenced: peripheral blood. These TCRs come from a woman of 80 years or more with acute or convalescent COVID-19.

This chain uses TRBV11-2 with TRBJ1-2, with 8 bases aligning to TRBD1. Trimming took 4 bases from V and 4 from J; bases not matched to a gene: 2. This CDR3 is built from 13 residues. Germline values: CDR1 SGHAT, CDR2 FQNNGV. The CDR3 is CASSWTGSYGYTF. The DNA of the CDR3 is TGTGCCAGCAGCTGGACAGGGAGCTATGGCTACACCTTC.

The chain employs TRBV27 and TRBJ2-7, with a tentative D call TRBD2 (6 bases). CDR3 size: 15 residues. V was shortened by 0 bases and J by 3 bases, with 12 bases between the two germline ends. In germline, CDR1 is MNHEY, CDR2 SMNVEV (reference sequence). CDR3 sequence reads: CASSLSWLASYEQYF. CDR3 sequence (DNA): TGTGCCAGCAGTTTATCGTGGCTAGCGAGCTACGAGCAGTACTTC.

The rearrangement uses TRBV4-3 and TRBJ2-5, with 14 bases fitting TRBD2. CDR1 is LGHNA, CDR2 YSLEER, per germline. The J segment lost 1 base and the V segment lost 0 bases, leaving 4 bases of the junction unmatched. This CDR3 region has 18 residues. The CDR3 reads CASSQDRTSGGPQETQYF. CDR3 bases: TGCGCCAGCAGCCAAGATCGGACTAGCGGGGGGCCCCAAGAGACCCAGTACTTC.

The chain is built from TRBV24-1 and TRBJ2-7; D gene unclear. The germline V gene has CDR1 KGHDR and CDR2 SFDVKD. The CDR3 consists of 12 residues. V was pared by 3 bases and J by 3 bases, with 5 bases between. The chain's CDR3 is CATSDSFYEQYF. The CDR3 bases are TGTGCCACCAGTGATAGCTTCTACGAGCAGTACTTC.

This chain connects TRBV4-1 to TRBJ1-2; 7 bases are shared with TRBD1. The CDR3 sequence is 15 residues long. V lost 4 bases, J lost 4 bases, and 9 bases stayed unmatched. CDR1 is MGHRA and CDR2 is YSYEKL in the germline V gene. The CDR3 bases are TGCGCCAGCAGCCTCCCCGACAGGGAGGTCTATGGCTACACCTTC. Amino acids: CASSLPDREVYGYTF.

The chain has TRBV19 and TRBJ1-5; D gene unclear. Trimming cost V 6 bases and J 2 bases, with 11 bases left between them. The CDR3 is made up of 14 amino acids. Per the germline V gene, CDR1 is LNHDA and CDR2 is SQIVND (reference sequence). Written as DNA, the CDR3 is TGTGCCAGTAGAGAGTCTGGAGGCAATCAGCCCCAGCATTTT. It encodes CASRESGGNQPQHF.

This chain connects TRBV7-9 to TRBJ1-5, with D possibly TRBD1 on 5 matching bases. The V gene's germline CDR1 is SEHNR and CDR2 FQNEAQ (reference sequence). CDR3 size: 15 residues. Deletions cut 3 bases from V and 4 bases from J, with 13 bases between. The CDR3: CASSLGGAGNQPQHF. As DNA, the CDR3 is TGTGCCAGCAGCTTGGGAGGGGCCGGGAATCAGCCCCAGCATTTT.

This CDR3 is CASSLEVADSGANVLTF. Written as DNA, the CDR3 is TGTGCCAGCAGCTTGGAAGTAGCCGACTCTGGGGCCAACGTCCTGACTTTC. The chain links TRBV5-6 to TRBJ2-6; D is unclear. The CDR3 is made up of 17 amino acids. The V end lost 0 bases, the J end lost 0 bases, and 10 bases lay between the germline ends. Germline-derived CDR1 and CDR2 are SGHDT and YYEEEE.

The rearrangement uses TRBV3-1 (or the pseudogene TRBV3-2) and TRBJ1-2; no definite D call. The CDR3 extends over 15 amino acids. V lost 4 bases and J 4 bases, leaving 16 bases between the germline ends. CDR1 and CDR2 (germline): LGHDT, YNNKEL (reference sequence). CDR3 coding DNA: TGTGCCAGCAGCCTCGCCGAGGGAAGGGTCTATGGCTACACCTTC. It specifies CASSLAEGRVYGYTF.

Only one count was recorded for this clone. The chain has TRBV6-2 or TRBV6-3 and TRBJ1-2; D call uncertain. Germline CDR1 is MNHEY and CDR2 is SVGEGT. Deletions cut 3 bases from V and 3 bases from J, with 8 bases between. The CDR3 is made up of 13 amino acids. The CDR3 protein is CASSYDGDYGYTF. The DNA for the CDR3 is TGTGCCAGCAGTTATGACGGAGACTATGGCTACACCTTC.

The chain is built from TRBV27 and TRBJ1-5, with 7 bases lining up with TRBD1. CDR3 length: 12 amino acids. Per the germline V gene, CDR1 is MNHEY and CDR2 is SMNVEV (reference sequence). Unmatched junction bases numbered 2, after V lost 8 bases and J lost 4 bases. In DNA, the CDR3 is TGTGCCAGCTGGGACAGAAATCAGCCCCAGCATTTT. Translated: CASWDRNQPQHF.

V usage is TRBV5-8 and J usage is TRBJ2-7, with D perhaps matching TRBD2 (5 bases). The CDR3 has 15 residues. The V and J ends lost 1 base and 4 bases respectively, with 15 bases between them. CDR1 is SGHTS and CDR2 is YDEGEE in the germline V gene. CDR3 sequence (DNA): TGTGCCAGCAGCTTGCAGGAGGTCCTGGGGTACGAGCAGTACTTC. The encoded protein is CASSLQEVLGYEQYF.

The rearrangement links TRBV6-2 or TRBV6-3 to TRBJ2-1; 8 bases match TRBD2. With 0 bases clipped from V and 4 bases from J, the junction kept 14 bases outside the gene matches. The CDR3 totals 19 residues. Germline V gives CDR1 MNHEY, CDR2 SVGEGT. The CDR3 coding sequence is TGTGCCAGCAGTTACTCGGGGCCGCACGGACTAGCCCCTTACAATGAGCAGTTCTTC. Its translation is CASSYSGPHGLAPYNEQFF.

The rearrangement uses TRBV20-1 and TRBJ2-7, with a tentative D call TRBD2 (5 bases). CDR3 size: 14 residues. The V and J ends lost 3 bases and 2 bases respectively, with 14 bases between them. Per germline, CDR1 DFQATT and CDR2 SNEGSKA (reference sequence). CDR3 nucleotides: TGCAGTGCTAGTTTCGTGTGGAGGCCCTACGAGCAGTACTTC. It yields the protein CSASFVWRPYEQYF.

This clone appeared a single time. The chain has TRBV12-3 or TRBV12-4 and TRBJ1-2; TRBD1 might be the D (5 bases). With 3 bases removed from V and 6 bases from J, the gap between germline ends came to 11 bases. The CDR3 totals 13 residues. The CDR3 protein is CASSFRAANGYTF. CDR3 nucleotide sequence: TGTGCCAGCAGTTTCAGGGCGGCAAATGGCTACACCTTC.

The chain uses TRBV7-6 and TRBJ1-4, with a tentative D call TRBD1 (5 bases). Germline V CDR1 and CDR2: SGHVS, FNYEAQ. V lost 0 bases to trimming and J lost 8 bases, with 13 bases between them. The CDR3 length is 15 residues. The CDR3 region is CASSLAAGLNEKLFF. The CDR3 region has the DNA TGTGCCAGCAGCTTAGCGGCAGGGTTAAACGAAAAACTGTTTTTT.

The CDR3 nucleotides are TGTGCCAGCAGCAAAGGGAATAGGCTAGCGGGGGGGCCAGATACGCAGTATTTT. The encoded protein is CASSKGNRLAGGPDTQYF. V usage is TRBV21-1 and J usage is TRBJ2-3; the tabulated D call, TRBD2, remains unverified against the DNA. TRBV21-1 is termed a pseudogene. This CDR3 comprises 18 residues.

The count of this clone is one. The chain joins TRBV28 to TRBJ2-1; D gene uncertain. Between the trimmed V and J ends, which lost 3 bases and 9 bases, there was a span of 6 bases. Germline V gene lookup returns CDR1 MDHEN and CDR2 SYDVKM. The CDR3 is made up of 11 amino acids. In DNA form, the CDR3 reads TGTGCCAGCAGTTTGTTCGGTGAGCAGTTCTTC. This gives the protein CASSLFGEQFF.

Regarding this clone: The same CDR3 also results from other DNA sequences found in this sample. DNA of the CDR3: TGTGCCAGCAGCCAGACAGGGGGGAGCACAGATACGCAGTATTTT. Its translation is CASSQTGGSTDTQYF. The chain couples TRBV7-9 to TRBJ2-3; 9 bases align to TRBD1. With V trimmed by 5 bases and J by 0 bases, 3 bases remained unmatched. CDR3 length: 15 amino acids. The germline gives CDR1 SEHNR, CDR2 FQNEAQ (reference sequence).

This sequence joins TRBV5-1 and TRBJ1-2, with 11 positions matching TRBD1. There are 15 residues in the CDR3. The V gene's germline CDR1 is SGHRS and CDR2 YFSETQ. With V trimmed by 4 bases and J by 2 bases, 4 bases remained unmatched. In DNA, the CDR3 is TGCGCCAGCAGCCCGTGGACAGGGGGCAACTATGGCTACACCTTC. Its protein product is CASSPWTGGNYGYTF. Full variable domain (rest looked up from reference TRBV5-1 and TRBJ1-2): KAGVTQTPRYLIKTRGQQVTLSCSPISGHRSVSWYQQTPGQGLQFLFEYFSETQRNKGNFPGRFSGRQFSNSRSEMNVSTLELGDSALYLCASSPWTGGNYGYTFGSGTRLTVV.

Concerning this clone: One end of the junction is discordant with germline, which a read error may explain. In the same sample, other DNA sequences code for this CDR3. V gene TRBV3-1 (or the pseudogene TRBV3-2) combines with J gene TRBJ2-5, with 9 nucleotides matching TRBD2. CDR1 is LGHDT and CDR2 is YNNKEL in the germline V gene (reference sequence). CDR3 length equals 14 residues. CDR3 sequence: CAPHRAGGAGTQYF. The CDR3 region has the DNA TGCGCCCCCCACCGGGCGGGGGGGGCGGGGACCCAGTACTTC.

The rearrangement links TRBV6-2 or TRBV6-3 to TRBJ1-5; D is ambiguous. Germline CDR1 is MNHEY and CDR2 is SVGEGT. CDR3 size: 17 residues. Trimming shortened V by 0 bases and J by 5 bases, and 17 bases separated the two germline ends. The CDR3 is CASSYSLRALADQPQHF. The CDR3 DNA follows: TGTGCCAGCAGTTACTCGTTAAGGGCCCTAGCGGATCAGCCCCAGCATTTT.

Note on this clone: Other DNA sequences in this sample translate to the same CDR3. The chain carries TRBV5-1 and TRBJ2-7; 9 bases line up with TRBD1. The CDR3 has 14 residues. With 2 bases clipped from V and 2 bases from J, the junction kept 2 bases outside the gene matches. Germline loops: CDR1 SGHRS, CDR2 YFSETQ. The CDR3 DNA follows: TGCGCCAGCAGCTTCGGACAGGGGACCTACGAGCAGTACTTC. This encodes CASSFGQGTYEQYF.